The sequence of this TCR beta chain was determined in a study of T cell repertoires in aging, cancer and after chemotherapy. Across the study: Patients with glioblastoma brain tumors were sampled before and after temozolomide-based therapy. Study results and limitations: Immunological memory after chemotherapy cannot be judged from the repertoire data. Compared with age-matched healthy donors, untreated hematological or solid cancer patients showed higher blood TCR clonality.

CDR3 length: 21 residues. Per the germline V gene, CDR1 is DFQATT and CDR2 is SNEGSKA (reference sequence). J gave up 1 base and V 1 base, and 13 bases lay outside the gene matches. Peripheral blood genomic DNA, not sorted cells or RNA, was the template. As for this clonotype: Antigen unknown.

Rearranged V-D-J TRB sequences were amplified with a mixed TRB-A/B primer pool. TCRdb re-analysed the multiplex PCR reads in MiXCR, keeping a single row per CDR3 protein. Of some 1,500 distinct CDR3 sequences in the sample, under 30% were seen once. V usage is TRBV20-1 and J usage is TRBJ2-1; 16 bases line up with TRBD2. The sample consisted of blood. The clonotype comes from a human donor with a solid tumor. The CDR3 loop is CSARAIPGTSGRAVSYNEQFF. CDR3 bases: TGCAGTGCTAGAGCCATTCCCGGGACTAGCGGGAGGGCCGTGTCCTACAATGAGCAGTTCTTC.